The clone carrying this T cell receptor (beta chain) was found a few times. These data originate in a study of blood T cell repertoires in COVID-19. Only in-frame clones appear in the TCRdb table, and some are missing; sequencing was by immunoSEQ multiplex PCR. The sample comprises about 150,000 clones, 65% to 90% of which are singletons, and over 10% rests with the top ten. Germline V gene data show CDR1 as LNHNV and CDR2 as YYDKDF (reference sequence). Trimming removed 0 bases from V and 4 bases from J, with 9 bases in between. This CDR3 is built from 14 residues. Recruited during active infection, patients (from Seattle) were subsequently followed longitudinally.

Sequenced material: peripheral blood. The receptor comes from a woman aged 60-70 years with COVID-19, enrolled during active disease. J is TRBJ1-2 and V is TRBV15; perhaps TRBD1 as D (6 bases). CDR3: CATSREQGPYGYTF. The CDR3 DNA is TGTGCCACCAGCAGAGAACAGGGACCCTATGGCTACACCTTC.